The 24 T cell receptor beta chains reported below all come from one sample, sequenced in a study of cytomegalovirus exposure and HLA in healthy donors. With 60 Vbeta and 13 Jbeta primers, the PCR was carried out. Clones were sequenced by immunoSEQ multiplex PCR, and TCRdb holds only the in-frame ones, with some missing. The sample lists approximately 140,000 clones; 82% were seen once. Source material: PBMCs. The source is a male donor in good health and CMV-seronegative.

The CDR3 DNA follows: TGTGCCAGCAGAATCAACACTAACTATGGCTACACCTTC. This sequence encodes CASRINTNYGYTF. This chain joins TRBV5-4 and TRBJ1-2; D remains ambiguous. The V gene's germline CDR1 is SGHNT and CDR2 YYREEE (reference sequence). V was pared by 5 bases and J by 0 bases, with 8 bases between. The CDR3 contains 13 residues.

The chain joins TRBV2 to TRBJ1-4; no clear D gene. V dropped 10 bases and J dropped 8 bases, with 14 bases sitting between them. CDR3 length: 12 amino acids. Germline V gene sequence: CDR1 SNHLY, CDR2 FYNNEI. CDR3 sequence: CATSTSGEKLFF. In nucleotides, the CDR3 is TGTGCCACGTCCACTAGCGGAGAAAAACTGTTTTTT. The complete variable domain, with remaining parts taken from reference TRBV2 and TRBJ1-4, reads EPEVTQTPSHQVTQMGQEVILRCVPISNHLYFYWYRQILGQKVEFLVSFYNNEISEKSEIFDDQFSVERPDGSNFTLKIRSTKLEDSAMYFCATSTSGEKLFFGSGTQLSVL.

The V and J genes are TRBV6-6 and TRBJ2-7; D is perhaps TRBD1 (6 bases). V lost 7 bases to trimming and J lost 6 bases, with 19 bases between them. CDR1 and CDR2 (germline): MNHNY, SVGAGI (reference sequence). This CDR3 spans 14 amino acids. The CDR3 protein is CASTPMGTQSEQYF. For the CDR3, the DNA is TGTGCCAGCACCCCCATGGGGACACAAAGCGAGCAGTACTTC.

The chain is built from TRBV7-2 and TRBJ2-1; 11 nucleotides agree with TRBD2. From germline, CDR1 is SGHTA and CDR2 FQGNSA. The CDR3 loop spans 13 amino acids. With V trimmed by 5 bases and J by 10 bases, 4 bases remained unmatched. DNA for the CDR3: TGTGCCAGCAGCCCGGGACTAGCGGAAGAGCAGTTCTTC. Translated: CASSPGLAEEQFF. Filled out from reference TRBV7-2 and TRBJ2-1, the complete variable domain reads GAGVSQSPSNKVTEKGKDVELRCDPISGHTALYWYRQSLGQGLEFLIYFQGNSAPDKSGLPSDRFSAERTGGSVSTLTIQRTQQEDSAVYLCASSPGLAEEQFFGPGTRLTVL.

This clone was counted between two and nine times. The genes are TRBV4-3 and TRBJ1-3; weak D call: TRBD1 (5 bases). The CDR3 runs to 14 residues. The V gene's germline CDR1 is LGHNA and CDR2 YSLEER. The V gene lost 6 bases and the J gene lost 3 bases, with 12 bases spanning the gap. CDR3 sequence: CASSHPGGGNTIYF. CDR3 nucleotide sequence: TGCGCCAGCAGTCACCCGGGGGGTGGAAACACCATATATTTT.

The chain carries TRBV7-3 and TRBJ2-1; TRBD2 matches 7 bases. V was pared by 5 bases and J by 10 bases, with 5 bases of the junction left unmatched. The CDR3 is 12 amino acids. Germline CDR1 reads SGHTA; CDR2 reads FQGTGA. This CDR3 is CASSPYGREQFF. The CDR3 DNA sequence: TGTGCCAGCAGCCCCTACGGGAGGGAGCAGTTCTTC.

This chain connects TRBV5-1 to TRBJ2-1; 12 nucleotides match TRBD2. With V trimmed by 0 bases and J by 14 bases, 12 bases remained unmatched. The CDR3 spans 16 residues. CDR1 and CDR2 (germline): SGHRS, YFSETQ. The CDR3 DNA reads TGCGCCAGCAGCTTGGGCCTAGCGGGAGGGTCTGAATCGGAGTTCTTC. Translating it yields CASSLGLAGGSESEFF.

The CDR3 DNA sequence: TGTGCCAGCTCACGGCGGGCGACGGATCAAGAGACCCAGTACTTC. Protein product: CASSRRATDQETQYF. The chain uses TRBV18 and TRBJ2-5, with TRBD2 as a possible D gene (5 bases). This CDR3 has 15 residues. Trimming stripped 4 bases from V and 2 bases from J, with 14 bases between. Germline lookup yields CDR1 KGHSH and CDR2 LQKENI. Drawing the rest from reference TRBV18 and TRBJ2-5, the complete variable domain is NAGVMQNPRHLVRRRGQEARLRCSPMKGHSHVYWYRQLPEEGLKFMVYLQKENIIDESGMPKERFSAEFPKEGPSILRIQQVVRGDSAAYFCASSRRATDQETQYFGPGTRLLVL.

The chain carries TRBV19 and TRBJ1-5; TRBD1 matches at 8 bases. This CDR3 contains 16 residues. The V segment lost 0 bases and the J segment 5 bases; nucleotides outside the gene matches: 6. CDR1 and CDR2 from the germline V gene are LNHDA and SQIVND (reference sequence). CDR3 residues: CASSIEPTGVDQPQHF. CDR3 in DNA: TGTGCCAGTAGTATAGAACCGACAGGGGTCGATCAGCCCCAGCATTTT.

The CDR3 spells CSVCLATSTDTQYF. CDR3 sequence (DNA): TGCAGCGTTTGTCTAGCAACTAGCACAGATACGCAGTATTTT. The chain combines TRBV29-1 with TRBJ2-3; a possible D gene is TRBD2 (5 bases). Trimming pared 5 bases from V and 0 bases from J, leaving 12 bases between. Germline lookup yields CDR1 SQVTM and CDR2 ANQGSEA. The CDR3 extends over 14 amino acids.

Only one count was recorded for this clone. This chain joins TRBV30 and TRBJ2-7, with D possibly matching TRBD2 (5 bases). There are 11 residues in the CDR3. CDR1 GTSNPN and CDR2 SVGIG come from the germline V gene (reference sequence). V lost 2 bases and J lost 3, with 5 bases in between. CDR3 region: CAWSRDYEQYF. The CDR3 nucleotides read TGTGCCTGGAGTCGGGACTACGAGCAGTACTTC.

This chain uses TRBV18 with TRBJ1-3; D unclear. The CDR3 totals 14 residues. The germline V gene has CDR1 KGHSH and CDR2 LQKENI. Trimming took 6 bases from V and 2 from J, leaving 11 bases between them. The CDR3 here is CASSPPGPGNTIYF. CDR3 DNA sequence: TGTGCCAGCTCCCCCCCCGGTCCTGGAAACACCATATATTTT. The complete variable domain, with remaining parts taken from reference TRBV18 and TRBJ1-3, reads NAGVMQNPRHLVRRRGQEARLRCSPMKGHSHVYWYRQLPEEGLKFMVYLQKENIIDESGMPKERFSAEFPKEGPSILRIQQVVRGDSAAYFCASSPPGPGNTIYFGEGSWLTVV.

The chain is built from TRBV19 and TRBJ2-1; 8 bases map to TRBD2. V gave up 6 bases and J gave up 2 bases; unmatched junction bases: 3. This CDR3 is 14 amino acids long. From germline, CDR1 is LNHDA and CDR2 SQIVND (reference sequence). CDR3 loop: CASRTSVTYNEQFF. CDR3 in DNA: TGTGCCAGTAGGACTAGCGTGACCTACAATGAGCAGTTCTTC.

In DNA, the CDR3 is TGTGCCAGTAGTATGTTTGAGGGTTACAATGAGCAGTTCTTC. Protein: CASSMFEGYNEQFF. This chain connects TRBV19 to TRBJ2-1, with TRBD2 as a possible D gene (5 bases). Looked up from germline, CDR1 is LNHDA and CDR2 is SQIVND (reference sequence). Deletions cut 3 bases from V and 4 bases from J, with 10 bases between. The CDR3 runs 14 residues. Variable domain in full (rest from reference TRBV19 and TRBJ2-1): DGGITQSPKYLFRKEGQNVTLSCEQNLNHDAMYWYRQDPGQGLRLIYYSQIVNDFQKGDIAEGYSVSREKKESFPLTVTSAQKNPTAFYLCASSMFEGYNEQFFGPGTRLTVL.

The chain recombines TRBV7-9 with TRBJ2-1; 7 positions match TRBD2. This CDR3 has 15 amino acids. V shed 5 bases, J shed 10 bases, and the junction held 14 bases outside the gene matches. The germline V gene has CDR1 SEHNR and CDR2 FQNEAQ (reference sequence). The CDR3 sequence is CASSPKIAGVDEQFF. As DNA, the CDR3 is TGTGCCAGCAGCCCCAAAATTGCGGGAGTCGACGAGCAGTTCTTC.

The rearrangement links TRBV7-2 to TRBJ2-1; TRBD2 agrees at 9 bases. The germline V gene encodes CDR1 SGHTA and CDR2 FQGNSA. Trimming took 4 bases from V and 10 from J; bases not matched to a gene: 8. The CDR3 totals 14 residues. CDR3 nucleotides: TGTGCCAGCAGCTATGCTAGCGGGATCTGGGAGCAGTTCTTC. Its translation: CASSYASGIWEQFF.

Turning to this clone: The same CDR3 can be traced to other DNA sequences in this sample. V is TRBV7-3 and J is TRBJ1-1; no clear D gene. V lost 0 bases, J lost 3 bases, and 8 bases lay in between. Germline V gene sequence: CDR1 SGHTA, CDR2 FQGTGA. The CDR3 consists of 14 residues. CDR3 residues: CASSLTGGDTEAFF. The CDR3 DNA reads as TGTGCCAGCAGCTTAACGGGAGGTGACACTGAAGCTTTCTTT.

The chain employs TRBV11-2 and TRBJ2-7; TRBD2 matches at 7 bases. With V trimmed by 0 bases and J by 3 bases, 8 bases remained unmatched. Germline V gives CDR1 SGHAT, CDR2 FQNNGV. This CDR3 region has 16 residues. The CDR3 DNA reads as TGTGCCAGCAGCTTAGATTCTAGCGGAGGGATCTACGAGCAGTACTTC. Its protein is CASSLDSSGGIYEQYF.

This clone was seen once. The CDR3 DNA reads as TGTGCCAGCAGTAGGGAGGGACAACCCACAGATACGCAGTATTTT. Its translation: CASSREGQPTDTQYF. The V gene is TRBV6-5, the J gene TRBJ2-3, with a weak D call TRBD2 (7 bases). Germline-derived CDR1 and CDR2 are MNHEY and SVGAGI. Between the trimmed V and J ends, which lost 5 bases and 2 bases, there was a span of 14 bases. The CDR3 covers 15 residues.

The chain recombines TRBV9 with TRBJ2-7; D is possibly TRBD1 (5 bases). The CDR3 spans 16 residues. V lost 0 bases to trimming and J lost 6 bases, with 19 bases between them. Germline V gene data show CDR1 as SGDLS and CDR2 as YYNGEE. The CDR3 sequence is CASSVEPALGVREQYF. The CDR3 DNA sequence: TGTGCCAGCAGCGTAGAGCCCGCGTTAGGGGTCCGCGAGCAGTACTTC.

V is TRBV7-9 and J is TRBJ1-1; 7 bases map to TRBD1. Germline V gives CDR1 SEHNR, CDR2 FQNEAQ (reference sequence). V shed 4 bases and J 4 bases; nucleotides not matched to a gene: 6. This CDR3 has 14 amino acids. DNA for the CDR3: TGTGCCAGCAGCTCGACAGGGTGGGGCACTGAAGCTTTCTTT. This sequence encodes CASSSTGWGTEAFF.

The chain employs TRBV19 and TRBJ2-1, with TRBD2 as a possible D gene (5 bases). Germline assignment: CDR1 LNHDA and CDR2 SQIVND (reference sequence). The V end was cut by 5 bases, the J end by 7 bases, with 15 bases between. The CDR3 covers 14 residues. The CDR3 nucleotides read TGTGCCAGTAGTCGAAACCAGCGAGGGAATGAGCAGTTCTTC. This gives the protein CASSRNQRGNEQFF.

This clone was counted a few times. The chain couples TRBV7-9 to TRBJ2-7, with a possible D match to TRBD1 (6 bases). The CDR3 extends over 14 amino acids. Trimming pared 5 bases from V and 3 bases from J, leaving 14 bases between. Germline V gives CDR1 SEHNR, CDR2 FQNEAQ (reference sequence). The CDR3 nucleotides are TGTGCCAGCAGCCCAGCAGGACAGTTCTACGAGCAGTACTTC. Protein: CASSPAGQFYEQYF.

The CDR3 is CASSYTSGSTDTQYF. CDR3 DNA sequence: TGTGCCAGCAGTTATACTAGCGGTAGCACAGATACGCAGTATTTT. The chain has TRBV11-2 and TRBJ2-3, with TRBD2 matching 8 bases. Per the germline V gene, CDR1 is SGHAT and CDR2 is FQNNGV. J lost 0 bases, V lost 6 bases, and 5 bases had no gene match. CDR3 length: 15 amino acids.